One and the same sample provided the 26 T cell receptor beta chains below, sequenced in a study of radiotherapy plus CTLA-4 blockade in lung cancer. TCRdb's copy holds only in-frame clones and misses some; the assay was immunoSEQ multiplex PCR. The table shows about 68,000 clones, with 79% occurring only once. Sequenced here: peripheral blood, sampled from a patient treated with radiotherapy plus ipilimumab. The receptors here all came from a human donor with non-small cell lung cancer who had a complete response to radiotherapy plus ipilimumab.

The CDR3, as DNA: TGTGCCAGCAGGACAGGCACTCCTCTCCGTGGCTACACCTTC. It yields the protein CASRTGTPLRGYTF. V gene TRBV6-6 combines with J gene TRBJ1-2, with D possibly being TRBD1 (6 bases). The CDR3 is 14 residues long. Trimming left V 6 bases short and J 7 bases short, with 18 bases between. CDR1 MNHNY and CDR2 SVGAGI come from the germline V gene (reference sequence).

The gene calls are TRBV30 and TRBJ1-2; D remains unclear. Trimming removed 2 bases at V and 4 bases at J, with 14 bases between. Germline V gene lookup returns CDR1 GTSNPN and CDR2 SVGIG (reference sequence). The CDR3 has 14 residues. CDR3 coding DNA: TGTGCCTGGAGTCCAGATGGCCCTGGCTATGGCTACACCTTC. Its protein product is CAWSPDGPGYGYTF.

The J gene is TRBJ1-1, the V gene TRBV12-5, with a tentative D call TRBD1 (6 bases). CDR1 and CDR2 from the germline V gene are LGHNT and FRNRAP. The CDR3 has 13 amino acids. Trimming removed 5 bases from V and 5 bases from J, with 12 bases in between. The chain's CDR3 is CASGLVDRTEAFF. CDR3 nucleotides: TGTGCTAGTGGTCTAGTGGACAGAACTGAAGCTTTCTTT.

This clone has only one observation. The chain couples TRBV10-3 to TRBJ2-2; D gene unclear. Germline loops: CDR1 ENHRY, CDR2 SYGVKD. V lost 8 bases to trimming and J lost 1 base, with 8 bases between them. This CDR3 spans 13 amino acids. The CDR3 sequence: CAIPEENTGELFF. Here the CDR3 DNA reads TGTGCCATCCCTGAGGAGAACACCGGGGAGCTGTTTTTT.

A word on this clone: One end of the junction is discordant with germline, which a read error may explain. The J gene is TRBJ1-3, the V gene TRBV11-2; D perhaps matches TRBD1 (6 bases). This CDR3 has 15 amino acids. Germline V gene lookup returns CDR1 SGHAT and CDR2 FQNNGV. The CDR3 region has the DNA TGTGCCAGCAGTTTAGAGGGGGGACCTGGAAACACCATATATTTT. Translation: CASSLEGGPGNTIYF.

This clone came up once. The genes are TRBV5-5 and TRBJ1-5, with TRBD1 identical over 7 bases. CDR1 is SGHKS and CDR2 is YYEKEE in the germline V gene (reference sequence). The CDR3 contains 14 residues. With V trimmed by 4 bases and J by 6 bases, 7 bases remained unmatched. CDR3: CASSLGQAGQPQHF. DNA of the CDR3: TGTGCCAGCAGCCTAGGACAGGCGGGTCAGCCCCAGCATTTT.

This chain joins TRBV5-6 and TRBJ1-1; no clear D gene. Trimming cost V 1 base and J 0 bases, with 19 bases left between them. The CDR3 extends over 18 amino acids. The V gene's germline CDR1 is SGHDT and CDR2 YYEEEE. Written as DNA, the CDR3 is TGTGCCAGCAGCTTGTGGAGAGAACAGCTCTCAATGAACACTGAAGCTTTCTTT. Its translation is CASSLWREQLSMNTEAFF.

The CDR3 nucleotides read TGTGCCAGCAGCCAACTACCTAGCGGGAGTGGGGCCAAAAACATTCAGTACTTC. This sequence encodes CASSQLPSGSGAKNIQYF. V and J are TRBV7-9 and TRBJ2-4; 10 nucleotides line up with TRBD2. The J segment lost 1 base and the V segment lost 5 bases, leaving 11 bases of the junction unmatched. Looked up from germline, CDR1 is SEHNR and CDR2 is FQNEAQ (reference sequence). This CDR3 spans 18 amino acids.

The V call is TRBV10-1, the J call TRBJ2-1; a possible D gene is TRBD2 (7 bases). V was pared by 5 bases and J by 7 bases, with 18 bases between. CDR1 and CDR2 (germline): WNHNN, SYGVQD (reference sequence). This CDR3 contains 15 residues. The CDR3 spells CASSPREGEVNEQFF. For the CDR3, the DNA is TGCGCCAGCAGTCCGAGGGAGGGGGAGGTAAATGAGCAGTTCTTC.

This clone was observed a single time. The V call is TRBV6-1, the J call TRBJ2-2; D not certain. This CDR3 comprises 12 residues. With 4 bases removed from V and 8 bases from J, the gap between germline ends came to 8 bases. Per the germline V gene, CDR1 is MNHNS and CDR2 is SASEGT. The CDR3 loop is CASSVSTGELFF. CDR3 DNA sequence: TGTGCCAGCAGTGTCAGTACGGGGGAGCTGTTTTTT.

The CDR3 region is CASSLPGTGGEETQYF. The CDR3 DNA reads as TGTGCCAGCAGCTTACCCGGGACAGGGGGCGAAGAGACCCAGTACTTC. The genes are TRBV5-6 and TRBJ2-5; 12 nucleotides match TRBD1. This CDR3 is built from 16 residues. In germline, CDR1 is SGHDT, CDR2 YYEEEE. J was trimmed by 3 bases and V by 2 bases; bases with no gene match: 5.

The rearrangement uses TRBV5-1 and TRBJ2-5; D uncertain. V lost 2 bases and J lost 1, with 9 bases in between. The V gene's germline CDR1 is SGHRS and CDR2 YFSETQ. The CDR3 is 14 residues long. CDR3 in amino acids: CASSLGPIQETQYF. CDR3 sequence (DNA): TGCGCCAGCAGCTTAGGACCAATCCAAGAGACCCAGTACTTC.

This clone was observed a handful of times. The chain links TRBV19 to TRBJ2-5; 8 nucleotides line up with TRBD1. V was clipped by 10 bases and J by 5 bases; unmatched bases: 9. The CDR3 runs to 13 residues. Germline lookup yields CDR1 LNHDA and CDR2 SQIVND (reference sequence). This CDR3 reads CATRQGFEETQYF. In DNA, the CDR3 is TGTGCCACCAGACAGGGGTTCGAGGAGACCCAGTACTTC.

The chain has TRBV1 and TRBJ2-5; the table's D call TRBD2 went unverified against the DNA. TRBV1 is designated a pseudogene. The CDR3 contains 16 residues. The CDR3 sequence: CTSSQAGGAKRETQYF. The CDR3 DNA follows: TGCACCAGCAGCCAAGCGGGGGGGGCCAAGAGAGAGACCCAGTACTTC.

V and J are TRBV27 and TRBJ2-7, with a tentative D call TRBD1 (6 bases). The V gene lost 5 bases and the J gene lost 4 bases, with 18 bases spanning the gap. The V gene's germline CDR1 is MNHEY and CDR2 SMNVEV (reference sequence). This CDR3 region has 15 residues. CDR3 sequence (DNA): TGTGCCAGCAGTGAGGGACAACTAGGGGTTTACGAGCAGTACTTC. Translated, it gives CASSEGQLGVYEQYF.

The CDR3 nucleotides are TGTGCCTGGGAAGCGGGAGGGGAGACCCAGTACTTC. Its protein is CAWEAGGETQYF. The chain uses TRBV30 and TRBJ2-5; 10 positions match TRBD2. CDR1 is GTSNPN and CDR2 is SVGIG in the germline V gene (reference sequence). The trim removed 5 bases at V and 5 bases at J, leaving 2 bases unmatched. This CDR3 is 12 amino acids long.

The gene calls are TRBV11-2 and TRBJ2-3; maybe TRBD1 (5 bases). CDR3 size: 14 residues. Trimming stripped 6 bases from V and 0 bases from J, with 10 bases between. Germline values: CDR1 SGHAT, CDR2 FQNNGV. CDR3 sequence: CASRQVFSTDTQYF. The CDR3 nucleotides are TGTGCCAGCAGACAGGTCTTTAGCACAGATACGCAGTATTTT.

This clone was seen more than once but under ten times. The CDR3 DNA sequence: TGCGCCAGCAGCAACCAGGGTCCCCCTAGGGATGGCTACACCTTC. Its protein product is CASSNQGPPRDGYTF. The rearrangement links TRBV5-1 to TRBJ1-2, with D possibly matching TRBD1 (5 bases). The CDR3 covers 15 residues. Germline loops: CDR1 SGHRS, CDR2 YFSETQ. Between the trimmed V and J ends, which lost 4 bases and 6 bases, there was a span of 19 bases.

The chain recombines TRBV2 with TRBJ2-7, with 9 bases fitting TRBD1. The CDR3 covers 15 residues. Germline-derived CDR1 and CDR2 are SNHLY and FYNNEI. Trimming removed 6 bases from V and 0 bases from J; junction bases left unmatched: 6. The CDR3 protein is CASREGQGISYEQYF. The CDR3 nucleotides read TGTGCCAGCAGGGAGGGACAGGGAATCTCCTACGAGCAGTACTTC.

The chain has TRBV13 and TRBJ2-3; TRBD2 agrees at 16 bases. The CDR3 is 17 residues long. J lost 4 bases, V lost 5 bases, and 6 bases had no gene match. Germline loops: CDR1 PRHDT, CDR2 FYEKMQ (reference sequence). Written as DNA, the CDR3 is TGTGCCAGCAGCCGTCCTGGGACTAGCGGGGGGGCAGATACGCAGTATTTT. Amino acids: CASSRPGTSGGADTQYF.

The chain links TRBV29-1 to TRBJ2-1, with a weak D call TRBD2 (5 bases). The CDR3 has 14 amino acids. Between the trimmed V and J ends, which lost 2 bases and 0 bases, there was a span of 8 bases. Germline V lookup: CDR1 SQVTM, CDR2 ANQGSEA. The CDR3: CSVESGSSYNEQFF. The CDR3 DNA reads TGCAGCGTTGAAAGCGGAAGCTCCTACAATGAGCAGTTCTTC.

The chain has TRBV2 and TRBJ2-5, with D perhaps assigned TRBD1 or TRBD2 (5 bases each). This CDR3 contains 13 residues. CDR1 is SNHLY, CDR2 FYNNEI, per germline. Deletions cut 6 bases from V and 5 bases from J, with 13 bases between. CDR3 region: CASRREKGETQYF. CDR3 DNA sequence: TGTGCCAGCAGACGGGAAAAGGGGGAGACCCAGTACTTC.

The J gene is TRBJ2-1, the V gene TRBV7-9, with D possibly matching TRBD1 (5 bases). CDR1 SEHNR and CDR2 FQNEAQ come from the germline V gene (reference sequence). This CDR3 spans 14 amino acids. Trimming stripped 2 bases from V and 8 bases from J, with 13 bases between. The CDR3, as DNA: TGTGCCAGCAGCTTATGGGGCCAATGGGATGAGCAGTTCTTC. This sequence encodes CASSLWGQWDEQFF.

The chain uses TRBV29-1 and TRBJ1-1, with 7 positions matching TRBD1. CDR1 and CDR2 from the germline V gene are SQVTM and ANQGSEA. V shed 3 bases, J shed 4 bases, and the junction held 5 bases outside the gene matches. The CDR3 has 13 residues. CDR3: CSVEVQGGTEAFF. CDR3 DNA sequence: TGCAGCGTTGAGGTGCAGGGGGGCACTGAAGCTTTCTTT.

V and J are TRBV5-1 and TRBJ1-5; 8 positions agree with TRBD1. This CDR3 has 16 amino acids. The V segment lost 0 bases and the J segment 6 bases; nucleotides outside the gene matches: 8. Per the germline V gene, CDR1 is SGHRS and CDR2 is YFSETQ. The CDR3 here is CASSLEAGGSGQPQHF. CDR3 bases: TGCGCCAGCAGCTTGGAAGCAGGGGGCTCTGGTCAGCCCCAGCATTTT.

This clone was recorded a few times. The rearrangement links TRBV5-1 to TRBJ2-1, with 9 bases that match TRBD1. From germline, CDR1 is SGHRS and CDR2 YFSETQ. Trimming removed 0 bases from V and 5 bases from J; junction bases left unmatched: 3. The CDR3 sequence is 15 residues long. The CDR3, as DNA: TGCGCCAGCAGCTTGGCACAGGGGGCGGACAATGAGCAGTTCTTC. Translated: CASSLAQGADNEQFF.